This T cell receptor beta chain emerged from a study of cytomegalovirus exposure and HLA in healthy donors (TCRdb year 2017). At the level of the whole study: According to a later analysis, the 120 or so validation repertoires were produced on the same platform as the approximately 620 repertoires of the first cohort. The study aimed to test whether signatures of past pathogen exposure could be identified by cataloging public T cell receptors. A separate validation cohort of roughly 130 different subjects was used in addition to the roughly 640-subject first cohort. To predict cytomegalovirus infection status, the study combined high-throughput TCR immunosequencing, statistical association of individual TCRs with disease status, and machine learning.

The library was built by means of the immunoSEQ multiplex PCR assay. The original methods were these. A statistical classification framework was built to diagnose cytomegalovirus status from the catalog of TCR beta chain sequences. Sourced from immuneACCESS, this table was stored by TCRdb with only in-frame sequences that have V and J called. A share of the clones is absent; for the studies checked, an unresolved V gene accounts for under half, and the remainder has no known explanation. V and J calls and clone size are those listed in that table; D and trimming were worked out from the DNA. This sample has some 340,000 clones in its table, and around 90% of those were observed once. The ten largest clones take up over 1% of the sample. Cut back by 8 bases and 5 bases, the V and J ends lie 15 bases apart. The CDR3 sequence holds 13 residues, the cysteine and phenylalanine included. Only the CDR3 DNA stays, 39 bases, in frame from base 1. Based on the germline V gene, the CDR1 and CDR2 sequences are SGHTA and FQGNSA.

Comment on this clone: It lacks a known antigen. It has no much larger one-base neighbor in the sample; base qualities were not kept.

Overall study results and their limits: A total of 150 or so TCR beta chains were listed by the study as associated with cytomegalovirus. The classifier was reported to diagnose cytomegalovirus status with high specificity and sensitivity in both the original and validation cohorts. Subsequent analysis determined that TCRs grouped into clusters in the first cohort also showed a tendency toward co-occurrence across the roughly 110 validation repertoires, and about 94% of cluster scores exceeded 0. Three of the identified cytomegalovirus-associated TCR beta chains were confirmed in vitro to be specific for cytomegalovirus antigens. According to the authors, the approach could potentially be generalized to other disease states and immunological phenotypes. Across donors, most TCR sequences were observed very rarely, whereas some public TCRs were present in many individuals. A later analysis had no HLA typing for the validation cohort, so co-occurrence there was scored across all 110 or so repertoires.

The donors belonged to the validation cohort of 120 subjects, which was separate from the approximately 610-subject first cohort. The chain uses TRBV7-2 and TRBJ1-1, and perhaps TRBD1 as D gene, on 5 matching bases. Input material: PBMCs. The receptor's source is a woman aged 25-40 years in good health and CMV-seropositive. The nucleotide sequence reads as follows: TGTGCCAGCGGGACCGGGGCTGGGACTGAAGCTTTCTTT. Its translation is CASGTGAGTEAFF.